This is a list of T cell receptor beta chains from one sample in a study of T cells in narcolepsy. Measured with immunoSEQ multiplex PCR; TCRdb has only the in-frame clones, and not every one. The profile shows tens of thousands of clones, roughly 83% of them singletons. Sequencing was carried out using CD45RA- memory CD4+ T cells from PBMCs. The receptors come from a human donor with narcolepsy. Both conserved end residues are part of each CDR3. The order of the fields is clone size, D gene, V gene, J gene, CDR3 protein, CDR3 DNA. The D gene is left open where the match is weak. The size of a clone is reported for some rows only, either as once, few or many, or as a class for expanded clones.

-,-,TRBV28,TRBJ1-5,CASSLLGGNQPQHF,TGTGCCAGCAGTTTATTAGGCGGCAATCAGCCCCAGCATTTT
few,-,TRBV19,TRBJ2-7,CASSITRGYEQYF,TGTGCCAGTAGTATAACCCGGGGCTACGAGCAGTACTTC
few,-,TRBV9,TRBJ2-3,CASSVVATSTDTQYF,TGTGCCAGCAGCGTAGTGGCGACTAGCACAGATACGCAGTATTTT
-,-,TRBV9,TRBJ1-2,CASSADPNYGYTF,TGTGCCAGCAGCGCAGATCCTAACTATGGCTACACCTTC
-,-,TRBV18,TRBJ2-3,CANKGEADTQYF,TGTGCCAACAAGGGGGAGGCAGATACGCAGTATTTT
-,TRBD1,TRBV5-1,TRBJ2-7,CASSLSGQGLHEQYF,TGCGCCAGCAGCCTGTCGGGACAGGGGCTCCACGAGCAGTACTTC
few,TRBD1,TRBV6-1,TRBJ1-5,CASTTGTAVNQPQHF,TGTGCCAGCACAACCGGGACAGCCGTCAATCAGCCCCAGCATTTT
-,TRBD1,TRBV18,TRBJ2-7,CASSPTTGPHEQYF,TGTGCCAGCTCACCTACGACAGGGCCTCACGAGCAGTACTTC
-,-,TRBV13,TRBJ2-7,CASSFRVGNYEQYF,TGTGCCAGCAGCTTCCGCGTGGGGAACTACGAGCAGTACTTC
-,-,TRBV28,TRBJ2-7,CASSLWRSTTYEQYF,TGTGCCAGCAGCCTATGGAGAAGTACAACCTACGAGCAGTACTTC
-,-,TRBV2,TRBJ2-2,CATGEGAVF,TGTGCCACGGGCGAGGGAGCTGTTTTT